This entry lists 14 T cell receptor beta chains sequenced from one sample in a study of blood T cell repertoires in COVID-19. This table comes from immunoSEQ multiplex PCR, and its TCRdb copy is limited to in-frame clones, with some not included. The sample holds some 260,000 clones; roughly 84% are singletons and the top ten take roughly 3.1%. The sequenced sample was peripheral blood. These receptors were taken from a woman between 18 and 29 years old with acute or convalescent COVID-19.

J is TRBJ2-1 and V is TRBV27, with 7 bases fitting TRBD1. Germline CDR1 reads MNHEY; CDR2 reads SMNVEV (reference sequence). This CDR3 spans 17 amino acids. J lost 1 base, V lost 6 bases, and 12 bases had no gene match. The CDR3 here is CASSWDSSPSSYNEQFF. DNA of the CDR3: TGTGCCAGCAGCTGGGACAGTAGTCCTTCTTCCTACAATGAGCAGTTCTTC.

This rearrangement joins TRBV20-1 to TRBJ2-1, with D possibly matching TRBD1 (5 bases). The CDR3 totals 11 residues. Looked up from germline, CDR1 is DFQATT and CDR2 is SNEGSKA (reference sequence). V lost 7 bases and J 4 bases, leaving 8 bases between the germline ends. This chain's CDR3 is CSGGIYNEQFF. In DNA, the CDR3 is TGCAGTGGGGGCATATACAATGAGCAGTTCTTC.

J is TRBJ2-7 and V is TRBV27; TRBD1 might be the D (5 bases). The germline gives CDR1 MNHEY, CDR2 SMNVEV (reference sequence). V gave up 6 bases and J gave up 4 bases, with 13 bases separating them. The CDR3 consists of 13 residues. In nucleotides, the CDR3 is TGTGCCAGCAGCCCCAGGGTGGGGTACGAGCAGTACTTC. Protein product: CASSPRVGYEQYF.

The CDR3 protein is CASSLDATPQHF. The CDR3 DNA sequence: TGTGCCAGCAGCTTAGATGCAACTCCCCAGCATTTT. This chain links TRBV7-9 with TRBJ1-5; no firm D call. The V end was cut by 1 base, the J end by 10 bases, with 8 bases between. Germline V gene data show CDR1 as SEHNR and CDR2 as FQNEAQ (reference sequence). This CDR3 is built from 12 residues.

The CDR3 loop is CASSRTGGDSPLHF. CDR3 bases: TGTGCCAGTAGTCGGACAGGCGGCGATTCACCCCTCCACTTT. V is TRBV19 and J is TRBJ1-6, with TRBD1 matching over 7 bases. V was clipped by 5 bases and J by 8 bases; unmatched bases: 6. This CDR3 has 14 amino acids. Germline V gene lookup returns CDR1 LNHDA and CDR2 SQIVND (reference sequence).

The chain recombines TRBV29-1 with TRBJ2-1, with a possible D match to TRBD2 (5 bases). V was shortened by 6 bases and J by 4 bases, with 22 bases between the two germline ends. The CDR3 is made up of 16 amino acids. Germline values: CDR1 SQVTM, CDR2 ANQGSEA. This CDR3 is CSVQGFGELIYNEQFF. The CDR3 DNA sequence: TGCAGCGTCCAAGGTTTCGGGGAATTGATTTACAATGAGCAGTTCTTC.

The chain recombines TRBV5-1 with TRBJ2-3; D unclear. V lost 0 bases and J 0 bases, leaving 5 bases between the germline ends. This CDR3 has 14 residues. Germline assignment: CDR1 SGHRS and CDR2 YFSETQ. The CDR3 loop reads CASSLGASTDTQYF. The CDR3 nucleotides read TGCGCCAGCAGCTTGGGGGCTAGCACAGATACGCAGTATTTT.

The CDR3 region has the DNA TGTGCCAGCAGTTACTCATCGCTAGCAGAGTACAATGAGCAGTTCTTC. Its protein is CASSYSSLAEYNEQFF. The V call is TRBV6-5, the J call TRBJ2-1, with D possibly being TRBD2 (5 bases). CDR1 and CDR2 from the germline V gene are MNHEY and SVGAGI. Between the trimmed V and J ends, which lost 0 bases and 4 bases, there was a span of 13 bases. The CDR3 totals 16 residues.

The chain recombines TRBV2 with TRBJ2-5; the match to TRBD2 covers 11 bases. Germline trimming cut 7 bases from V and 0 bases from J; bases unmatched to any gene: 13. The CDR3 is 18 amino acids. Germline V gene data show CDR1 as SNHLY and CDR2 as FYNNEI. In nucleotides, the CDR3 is TGTGCCAGCACAACTAGCGGGGGAAGCCTTAAGTACCAAGAGACCCAGTACTTC. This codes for CASTTSGGSLKYQETQYF.

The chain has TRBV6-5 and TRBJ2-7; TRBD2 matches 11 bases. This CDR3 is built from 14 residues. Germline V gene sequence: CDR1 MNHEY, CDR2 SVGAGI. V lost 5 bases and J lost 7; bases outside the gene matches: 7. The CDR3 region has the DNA TGTGCCAGCAGTCTCACTAGCGGGAGACGGGAGCAGTACTTC. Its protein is CASSLTSGRREQYF.

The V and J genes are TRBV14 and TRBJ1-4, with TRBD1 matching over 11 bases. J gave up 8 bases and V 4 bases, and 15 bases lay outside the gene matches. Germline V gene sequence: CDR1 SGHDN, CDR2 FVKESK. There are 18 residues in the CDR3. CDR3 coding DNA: TGTGCCAGCAGCCCGTGGACAGGGGGCGCCGACGAATTGGAAAAACTGTTTTTT. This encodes CASSPWTGGADELEKLFF.

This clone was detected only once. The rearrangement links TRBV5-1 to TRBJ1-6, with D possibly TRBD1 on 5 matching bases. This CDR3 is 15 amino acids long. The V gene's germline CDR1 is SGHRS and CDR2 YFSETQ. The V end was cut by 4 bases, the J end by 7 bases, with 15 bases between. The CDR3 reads CASSQGMGLNSPLHF. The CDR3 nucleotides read TGCGCCAGCAGCCAAGGGATGGGGCTGAATTCACCCCTCCACTTT.

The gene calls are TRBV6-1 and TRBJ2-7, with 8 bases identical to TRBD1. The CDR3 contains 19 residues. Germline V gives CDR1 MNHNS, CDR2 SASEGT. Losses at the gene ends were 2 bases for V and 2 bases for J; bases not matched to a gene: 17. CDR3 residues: CASSESLTSWTGPAYEQYF. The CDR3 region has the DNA TGTGCCAGCAGTGAATCCCTAACCTCGTGGACAGGGCCTGCCTACGAGCAGTACTTC.

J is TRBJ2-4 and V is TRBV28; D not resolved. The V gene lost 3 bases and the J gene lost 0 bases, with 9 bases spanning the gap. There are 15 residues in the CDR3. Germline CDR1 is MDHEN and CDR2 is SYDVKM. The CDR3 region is CASSFERKAKNIQYF. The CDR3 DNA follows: TGTGCCAGCAGTTTTGAGCGAAAAGCCAAAAACATTCAGTACTTC.